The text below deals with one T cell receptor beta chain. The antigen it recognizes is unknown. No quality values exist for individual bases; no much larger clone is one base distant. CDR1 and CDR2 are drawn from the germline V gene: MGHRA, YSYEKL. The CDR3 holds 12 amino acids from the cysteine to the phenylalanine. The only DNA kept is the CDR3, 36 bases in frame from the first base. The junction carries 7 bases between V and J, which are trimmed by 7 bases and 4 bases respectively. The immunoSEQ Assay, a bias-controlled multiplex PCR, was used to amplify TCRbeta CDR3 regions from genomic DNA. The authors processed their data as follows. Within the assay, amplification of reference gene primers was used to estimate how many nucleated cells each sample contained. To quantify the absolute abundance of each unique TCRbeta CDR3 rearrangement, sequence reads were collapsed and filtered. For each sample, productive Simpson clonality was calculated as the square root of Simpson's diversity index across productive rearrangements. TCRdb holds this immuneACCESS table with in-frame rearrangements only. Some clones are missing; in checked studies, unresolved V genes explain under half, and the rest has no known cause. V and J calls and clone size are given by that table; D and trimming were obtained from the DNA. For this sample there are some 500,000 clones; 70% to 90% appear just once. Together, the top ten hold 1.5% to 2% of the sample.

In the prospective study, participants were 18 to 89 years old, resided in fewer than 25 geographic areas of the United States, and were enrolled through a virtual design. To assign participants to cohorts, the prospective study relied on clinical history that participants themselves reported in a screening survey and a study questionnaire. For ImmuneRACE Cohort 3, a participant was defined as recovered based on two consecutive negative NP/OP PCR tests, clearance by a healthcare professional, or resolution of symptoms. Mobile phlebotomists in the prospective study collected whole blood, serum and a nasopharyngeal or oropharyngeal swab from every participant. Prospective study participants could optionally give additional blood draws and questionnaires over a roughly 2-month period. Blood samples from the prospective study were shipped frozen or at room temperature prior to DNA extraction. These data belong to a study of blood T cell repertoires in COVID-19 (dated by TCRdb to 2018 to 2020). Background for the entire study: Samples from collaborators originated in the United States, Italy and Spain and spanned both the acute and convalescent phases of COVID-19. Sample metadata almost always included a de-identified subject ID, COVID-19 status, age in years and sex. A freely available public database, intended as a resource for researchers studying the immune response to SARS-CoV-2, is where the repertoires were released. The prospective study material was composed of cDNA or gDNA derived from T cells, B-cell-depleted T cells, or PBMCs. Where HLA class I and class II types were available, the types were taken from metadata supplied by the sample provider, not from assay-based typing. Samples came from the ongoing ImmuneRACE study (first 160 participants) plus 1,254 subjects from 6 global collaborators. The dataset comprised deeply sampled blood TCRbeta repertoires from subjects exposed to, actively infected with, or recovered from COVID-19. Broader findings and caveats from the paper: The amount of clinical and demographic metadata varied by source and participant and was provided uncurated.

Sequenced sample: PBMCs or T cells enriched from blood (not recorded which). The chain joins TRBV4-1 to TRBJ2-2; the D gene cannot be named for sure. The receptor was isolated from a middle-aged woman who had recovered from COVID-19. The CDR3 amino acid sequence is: CASTDSTGELFF. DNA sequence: TGCGCCAGCACCGACTCCACCGGGGAGCTGTTTTTT.